What follows is one TCR beta chain and its context. The antigen remains undetermined. The CDR3 is made up of 14 amino acids. V dropped 0 bases and J dropped 3 bases, with 10 bases sitting between them. The germline gives CDR1 SGHRS, CDR2 YFSETQ. The data were obtained in a study of beta chain features in type 1 diabetes. Whole-study findings and limits: Whether TCRB rearrangement is influenced by HLA type was left unresolved in this analysis. Significant though moderate, a shortening of TCRB CDR3s appeared in all four CD4+ subsets of Type 1 diabetes patients.

Of the isolated RNA, all was reverse transcribed, and so the sequenced material was expressed TCRB transcripts. The method was immunoSEQ multiplex PCR; TCRdb's version includes in-frame clones alone and lacks a portion of them. The sample lists 60,000 to 75,000 clones, about 50% occurring once. The chain employs TRBV5-1 and TRBJ2-7; the D is unclear. Sequences were obtained from central memory CD4+ T cells from blood. The TCR originated in a man aged 25-40 years with type 1 diabetes. The DNA for the CDR3 is TGCGCCAGCAGCTTGGCCGGGTCAAACTACGAGCAGTACTTC. Protein: CASSLAGSNYEQYF.